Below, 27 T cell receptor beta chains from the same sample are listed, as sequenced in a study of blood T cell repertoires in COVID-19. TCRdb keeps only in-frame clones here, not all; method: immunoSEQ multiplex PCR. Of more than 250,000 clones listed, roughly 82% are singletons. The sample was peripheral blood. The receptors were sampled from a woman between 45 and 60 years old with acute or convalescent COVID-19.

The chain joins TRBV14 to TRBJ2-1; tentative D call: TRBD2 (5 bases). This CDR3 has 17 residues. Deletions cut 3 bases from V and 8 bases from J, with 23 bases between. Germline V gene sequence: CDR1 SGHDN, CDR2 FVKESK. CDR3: CASSQGESGYTLDEQFF. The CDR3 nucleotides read TGTGCCAGCAGCCAGGGAGAAAGCGGTTATACGCTCGATGAGCAGTTCTTC.

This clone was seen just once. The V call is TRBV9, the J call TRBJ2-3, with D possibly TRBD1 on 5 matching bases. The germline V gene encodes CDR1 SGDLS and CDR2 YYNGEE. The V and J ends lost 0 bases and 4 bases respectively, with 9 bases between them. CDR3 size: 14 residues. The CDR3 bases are TGTGCCAGCAGCGTAGGGTGGGGCGCAGATACGCAGTATTTT. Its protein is CASSVGWGADTQYF.

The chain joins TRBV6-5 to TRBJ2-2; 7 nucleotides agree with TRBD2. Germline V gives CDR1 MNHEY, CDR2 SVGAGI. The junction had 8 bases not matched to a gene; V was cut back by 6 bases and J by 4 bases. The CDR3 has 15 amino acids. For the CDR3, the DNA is TGTGCCAGCAGGGTCCCGGGAGGCGTCACCGGGGAGCTGTTTTTT. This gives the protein CASRVPGGVTGELFF.

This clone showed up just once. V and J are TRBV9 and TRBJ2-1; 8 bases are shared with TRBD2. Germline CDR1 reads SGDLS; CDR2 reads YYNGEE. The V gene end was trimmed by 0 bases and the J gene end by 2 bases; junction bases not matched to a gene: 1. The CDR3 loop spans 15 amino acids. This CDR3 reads CASSVGTSTYNEQFF. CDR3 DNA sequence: TGTGCCAGCAGCGTAGGGACTAGCACCTACAATGAGCAGTTCTTC. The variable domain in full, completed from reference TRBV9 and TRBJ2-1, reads DSGVTQTPKHLITATGQRVTLRCSPRSGDLSVYWYQQSLDQGLQFLIQYYNGEERAKGNILERFSAQQFPDLHSELNLSSLELGDSALYFCASSVGTSTYNEQFFGPGTRLTVL.

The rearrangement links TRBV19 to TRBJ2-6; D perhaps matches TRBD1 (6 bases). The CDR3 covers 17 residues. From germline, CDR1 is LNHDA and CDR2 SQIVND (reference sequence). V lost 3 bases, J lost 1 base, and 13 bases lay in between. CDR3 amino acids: CASSMGAKTSGANVLTF. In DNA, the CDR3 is TGTGCCAGTAGTATGGGGGCAAAAACGTCTGGGGCCAACGTCCTGACTTTC.

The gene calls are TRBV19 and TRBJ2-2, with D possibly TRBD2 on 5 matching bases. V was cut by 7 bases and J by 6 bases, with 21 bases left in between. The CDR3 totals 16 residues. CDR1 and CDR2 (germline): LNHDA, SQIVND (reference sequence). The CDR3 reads CASTVSSWTDAGELFF. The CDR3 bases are TGTGCCAGTACCGTTTCTAGTTGGACTGACGCCGGGGAGCTGTTTTTT.

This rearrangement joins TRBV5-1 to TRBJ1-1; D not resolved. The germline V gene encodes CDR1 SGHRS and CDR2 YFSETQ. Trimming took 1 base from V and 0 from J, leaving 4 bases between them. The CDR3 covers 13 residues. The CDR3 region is CASSLTVNTEAFF. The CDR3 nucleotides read TGCGCCAGCAGCTTGACAGTGAACACTGAAGCTTTCTTT.

The DNA of the CDR3 is TGTGCCAGCAGCTTAAACCCAGCGGGGCTTTCTCCAGATACGCAGTATTTT. It yields the protein CASSLNPAGLSPDTQYF. The rearrangement uses TRBV7-3 and TRBJ2-3, with 7 bases aligning to TRBD2. The trim removed 1 base at V and 4 bases at J, leaving 11 bases unmatched. CDR3 length equals 17 residues. Germline loops: CDR1 SGHTA, CDR2 FQGTGA.

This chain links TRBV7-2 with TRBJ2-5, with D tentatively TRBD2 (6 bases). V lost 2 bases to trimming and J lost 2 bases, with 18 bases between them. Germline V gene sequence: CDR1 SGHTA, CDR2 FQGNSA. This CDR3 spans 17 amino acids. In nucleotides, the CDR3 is TGTGCCAGCAGCTTAATCTATTGGGGGGAGATACAAGAGACCCAGTACTTC. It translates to CASSLIYWGEIQETQYF.

The CDR3 coding sequence is TGTGCCAGCACCCGGACTAGCGGGAGCCACGAGCAGTACTTC. Its protein is CASTRTSGSHEQYF. The J gene is TRBJ2-7, the V gene TRBV13; 13 nucleotides line up with TRBD2. V trimming: 7 bases; J trimming: 5 bases; junction bases outside the gene matches: 5. There are 14 residues in the CDR3. Germline loops: CDR1 PRHDT, CDR2 FYEKMQ (reference sequence).

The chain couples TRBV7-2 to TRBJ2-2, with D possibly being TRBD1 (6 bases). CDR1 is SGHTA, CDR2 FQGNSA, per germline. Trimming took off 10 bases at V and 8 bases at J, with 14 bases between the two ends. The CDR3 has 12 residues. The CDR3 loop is CANRRGTGELFF. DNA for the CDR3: TGTGCCAACCGCAGGGGAACAGGGGAGCTGTTTTTT.

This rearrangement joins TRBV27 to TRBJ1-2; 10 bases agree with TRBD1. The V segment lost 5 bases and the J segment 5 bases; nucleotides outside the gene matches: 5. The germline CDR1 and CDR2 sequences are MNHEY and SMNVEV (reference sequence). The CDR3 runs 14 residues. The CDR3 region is CASSDRGQAYGYTF. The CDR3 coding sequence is TGTGCCAGCAGTGACAGGGGGCAGGCTTATGGCTACACCTTC.

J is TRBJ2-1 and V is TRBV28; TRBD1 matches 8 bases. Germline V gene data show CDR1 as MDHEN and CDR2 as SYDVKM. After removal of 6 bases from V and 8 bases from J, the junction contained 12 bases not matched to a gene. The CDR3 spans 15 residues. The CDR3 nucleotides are TGTGCCAGCAGCCCAGCCCTCGGACAGGGATATGAGCAGTTCTTC. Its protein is CASSPALGQGYEQFF.

The CDR3 coding sequence is TGTGCCAGCAGCTTAGGGGGGAACACTGAAGCTTTCTTT. This codes for CASSLGGNTEAFF. This chain connects TRBV5-6 to TRBJ1-1; possible D gene TRBD1, 6 bases. Germline V lookup: CDR1 SGHDT, CDR2 YYEEEE. The CDR3 has 13 amino acids. Trimming cost V 2 bases and J 1 base, with 6 bases left between them.

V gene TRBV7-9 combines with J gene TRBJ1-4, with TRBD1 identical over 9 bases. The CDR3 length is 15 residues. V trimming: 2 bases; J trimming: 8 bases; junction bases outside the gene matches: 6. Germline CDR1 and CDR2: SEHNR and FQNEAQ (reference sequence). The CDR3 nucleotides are TGTGCCAGCAGCTTATTTTGGACAGGGGAAGAAAAACTGTTTTTT. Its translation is CASSLFWTGEEKLFF.

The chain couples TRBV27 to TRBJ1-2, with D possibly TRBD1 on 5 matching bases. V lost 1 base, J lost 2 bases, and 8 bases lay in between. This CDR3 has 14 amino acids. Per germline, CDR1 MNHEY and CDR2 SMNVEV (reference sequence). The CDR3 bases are TGTGCCAGCAGTTTATTCCCAGGGAACTATGGCTACACCTTC. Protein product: CASSLFPGNYGYTF.

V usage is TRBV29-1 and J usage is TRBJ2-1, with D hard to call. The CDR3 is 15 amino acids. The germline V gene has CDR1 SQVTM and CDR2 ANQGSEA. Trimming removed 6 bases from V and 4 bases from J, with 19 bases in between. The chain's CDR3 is CSVERSIGWYNEQFF. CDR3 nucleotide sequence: TGCAGCGTCGAAAGGAGCATCGGATGGTACAATGAGCAGTTCTTC.

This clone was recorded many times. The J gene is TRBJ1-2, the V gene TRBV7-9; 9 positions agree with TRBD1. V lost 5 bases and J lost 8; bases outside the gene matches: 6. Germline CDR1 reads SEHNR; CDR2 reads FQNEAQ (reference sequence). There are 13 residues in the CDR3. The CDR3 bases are TGTGCCAGCAGCAACCGGGACAGGGTGGGCTACACCTTC. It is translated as CASSNRDRVGYTF.

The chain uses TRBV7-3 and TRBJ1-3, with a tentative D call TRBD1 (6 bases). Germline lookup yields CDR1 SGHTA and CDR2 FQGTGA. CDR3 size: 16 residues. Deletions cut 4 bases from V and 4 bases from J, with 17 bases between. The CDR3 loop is CASSSLGGARGNTIYF. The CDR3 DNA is TGTGCCAGCAGCTCCCTAGGGGGGGCGCGGGGAAACACCATATATTTT.

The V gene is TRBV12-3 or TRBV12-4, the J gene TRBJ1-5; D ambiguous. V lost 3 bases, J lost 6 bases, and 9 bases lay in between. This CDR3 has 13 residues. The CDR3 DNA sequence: TGTGCCAGCAGTTTGGTCGGTTCTCAGCCCCAGCATTTT. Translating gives CASSLVGSQPQHF.

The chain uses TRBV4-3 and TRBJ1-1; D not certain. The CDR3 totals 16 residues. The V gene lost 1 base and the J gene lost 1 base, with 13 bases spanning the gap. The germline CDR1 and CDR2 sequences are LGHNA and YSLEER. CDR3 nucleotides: TGCGCCAGCAGCCAAGCCCCCCTGGCGGGGAACACTGAAGCTTTCTTT. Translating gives CASSQAPLAGNTEAFF.

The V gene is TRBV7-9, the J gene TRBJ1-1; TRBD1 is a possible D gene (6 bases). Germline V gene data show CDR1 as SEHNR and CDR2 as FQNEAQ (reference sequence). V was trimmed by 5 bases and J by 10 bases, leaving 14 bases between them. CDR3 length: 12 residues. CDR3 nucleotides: TGTGCCAGCAGCCAAATGACCAGGGGAGCTTTCTTT. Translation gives CASSQMTRGAFF.

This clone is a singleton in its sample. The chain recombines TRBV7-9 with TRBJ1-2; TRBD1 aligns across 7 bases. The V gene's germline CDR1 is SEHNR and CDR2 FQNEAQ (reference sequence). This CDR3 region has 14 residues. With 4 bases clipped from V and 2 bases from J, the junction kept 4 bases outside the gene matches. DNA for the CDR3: TGTGCCAGCAGCTCGGGACAGACCAACTATGGCTACACCTTC. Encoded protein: CASSSGQTNYGYTF.

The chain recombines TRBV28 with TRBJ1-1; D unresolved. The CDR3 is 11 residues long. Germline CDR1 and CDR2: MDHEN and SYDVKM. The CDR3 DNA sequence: TGTGGGGTCCGGAGGAACACTGAAGCTTTCTTT. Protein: CGVRRNTEAFF.

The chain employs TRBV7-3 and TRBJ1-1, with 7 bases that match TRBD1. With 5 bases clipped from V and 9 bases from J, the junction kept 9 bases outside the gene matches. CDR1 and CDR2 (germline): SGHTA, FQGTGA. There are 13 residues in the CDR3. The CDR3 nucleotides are TGTGCCAGCAGCCTCCATATGGACAGGAAAGCTTTCTTT. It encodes CASSLHMDRKAFF.

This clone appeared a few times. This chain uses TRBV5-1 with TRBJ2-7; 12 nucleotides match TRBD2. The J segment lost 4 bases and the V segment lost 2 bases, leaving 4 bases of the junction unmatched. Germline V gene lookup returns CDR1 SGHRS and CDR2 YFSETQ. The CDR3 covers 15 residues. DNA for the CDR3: TGCGCCAGCAGCTTTCAGACTAGCGGGAGTTACGAGCAGTACTTC. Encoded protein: CASSFQTSGSYEQYF.

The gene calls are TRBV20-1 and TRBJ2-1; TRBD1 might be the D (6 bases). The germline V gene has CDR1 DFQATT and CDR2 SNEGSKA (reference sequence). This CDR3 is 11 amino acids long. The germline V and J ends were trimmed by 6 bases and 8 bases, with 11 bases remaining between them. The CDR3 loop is CSAMDSHEQFF. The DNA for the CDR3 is TGCAGTGCAATGGACAGCCATGAGCAGTTCTTC.